The 26 T cell receptor beta chains below all came from one sample that was sequenced in a study of shared clonotypes between healthy human individuals. Assay used: immunoSEQ multiplex PCR; TCRdb lists only in-frame clones, some missing. The sample contains about 1.5 million clones, approximately 98% of which appear only once. Sequences were obtained from naive CD4+ T cells sorted from blood. Subset specified: CD45RA+ positively selected. The receptors were gathered from a man aged 25-40 years in good health.

The rearrangement joins TRBV15 to TRBJ1-1; 7 positions match TRBD1. CDR1 and CDR2 from the germline V gene are LNHNV and YYDKDF (reference sequence). This CDR3 has 15 amino acids. V lost 11 bases and J lost 1; bases outside the gene matches: 13. This CDR3 is CAALSTGARNTEAFF. The DNA for the CDR3 is TGTGCCGCGTTATCAACAGGGGCTCGGAACACTGAAGCTTTCTTT.

The V call is TRBV11-2, the J call TRBJ2-7; 7 bases fit TRBD2. The CDR3 runs to 14 residues. V gave up 3 bases and J gave up 3 bases; unmatched junction bases: 5. Per the germline V gene, CDR1 is SGHAT and CDR2 is FQNNGV. The CDR3 spells CASSFEGGLYEQYF. CDR3 coding DNA: TGTGCCAGCAGCTTCGAGGGAGGGCTCTACGAGCAGTACTTC. The whole variable domain, remainder taken from reference TRBV11-2 and TRBJ2-7, is EAGVAQSPRYKIIEKRQSVAFWCNPISGHATLYWYQQILGQGPKLLIQFQNNGVVDDSQLPKDRFSAERLKGVDSTLKIQPAKLEDSAVYLCASSFEGGLYEQYFGPGTRLTVT.

Points on this clone: Its ends do not fully match the called genes, so a read error is possible. This sequence joins TRBV6-5 and TRBJ1-3, with 7 bases identical to TRBD1. The germline V gene encodes CDR1 MNHEY and CDR2 SVGAGI. The CDR3 covers 11 residues. CDR3 coding DNA: TGCGGAACAGGGGTGGCCGGCACCATATATTTT. Translating it yields CGTGVAGTIYF.

V is TRBV5-8 and J is TRBJ1-2; TRBD1 aligns across 8 bases. The CDR3 runs 15 residues. The trim removed 2 bases at V and 5 bases at J, leaving 8 bases unmatched. Per germline, CDR1 SGHTS and CDR2 YDEGEE. This CDR3 reads CASSFLQGVLYGYTF. DNA for the CDR3: TGTGCCAGCAGCTTCCTACAGGGGGTCCTTTATGGCTACACCTTC.

Only one count was recorded for this clone. The chain employs TRBV2 and TRBJ2-2, with no clear D. In germline, CDR1 is SNHLY, CDR2 FYNNEI. V shed 2 bases and J shed 6 bases, with 19 bases lying between them. This CDR3 spans 17 amino acids. The CDR3 bases are TGTGCCAGCAGTGAAAGTTTATCAGTCAAAAGGGCCGGGGAGCTGTTTTTT. The encoded protein is CASSESLSVKRAGELFF.

As for this clone: Distinct nucleotide sequences in the sample also encode this CDR3. This chain joins TRBV7-9 and TRBJ2-7; 10 bases line up with TRBD1. The J segment lost 3 bases and the V segment lost 4 bases, leaving 3 bases of the junction unmatched. CDR3 length: 14 residues. Germline V gives CDR1 SEHNR, CDR2 FQNEAQ (reference sequence). CDR3 in amino acids: CASSSTGGSYEQYF. The CDR3 DNA follows: TGTGCCAGCAGCTCGACAGGGGGCAGCTACGAGCAGTACTTC.

With respect to this clone: Other DNA sequences in the sample encode the same CDR3. The J gene is TRBJ2-7, the V gene TRBV6-6, with no clear D. The CDR3 consists of 14 residues. V shed 0 bases and J shed 4 bases, with 10 bases lying between them. Germline values: CDR1 MNHNY, CDR2 SVGAGI (reference sequence). The CDR3 loop reads CASSYSGTGYEQYF. The CDR3, as DNA: TGTGCCAGCAGTTACTCCGGAACCGGTTACGAGCAGTACTTC.

V and J are TRBV19 and TRBJ1-2, with D perhaps TRBD1 (5 bases). Trimming pared 5 bases from V and 3 bases from J, leaving 10 bases between. This CDR3 is built from 13 residues. CDR1 LNHDA and CDR2 SQIVND come from the germline V gene (reference sequence). The CDR3 DNA reads TGTGCCAGTAGTCAAAGACAGCACTATGGCTACACCTTC. This translates into CASSQRQHYGYTF.

The chain recombines TRBV5-1 with TRBJ1-5, with 11 bases matching TRBD1. The germline gives CDR1 SGHRS, CDR2 YFSETQ. The CDR3 consists of 14 residues. The trim removed 4 bases at V and 6 bases at J, leaving 3 bases unmatched. The CDR3 is CASSIGTGGQPQHF. CDR3 bases: TGCGCCAGCAGCATTGGGACAGGGGGTCAGCCCCAGCATTTT.

This clone was observed once. The chain links TRBV13 to TRBJ2-7, with TRBD1 matching over 7 bases. Per the germline V gene, CDR1 is PRHDT and CDR2 is FYEKMQ (reference sequence). This CDR3 has 14 amino acids. The V gene end was trimmed by 5 bases and the J gene end by 2 bases; junction bases not matched to a gene: 6. As DNA, the CDR3 is TGTGCCAGCAGCCTCCGACAGGGTACCTACGAGCAGTACTTC. As protein: CASSLRQGTYEQYF.

This rearrangement joins TRBV7-9 to TRBJ2-3; D is possibly TRBD2 (6 bases). Germline values: CDR1 SEHNR, CDR2 FQNEAQ (reference sequence). Trimming removed 5 bases at V and 3 bases at J, with 24 bases between. The CDR3 runs to 18 residues. CDR3 nucleotide sequence: TGTGCCAGCAGCCCAAGGAGGGTGGGTGAAGGGACGACAGATACGCAGTATTTT. It translates to CASSPRRVGEGTTDTQYF.

The J gene is TRBJ1-4, the V gene TRBV7-2; a weak D match, TRBD1 (5 bases). V lost 5 bases to trimming and J lost 11 bases, with 15 bases between them. This CDR3 comprises 13 residues. From germline, CDR1 is SGHTA and CDR2 FQGNSA. The CDR3 sequence is CASSPVPGQKLFF. The CDR3, as DNA: TGTGCCAGCAGCCCGGTTCCGGGGCAGAAACTGTTTTTT.

The CDR3 is CASSLVSNGELFF. The DNA of the CDR3 is TGTGCCAGCAGCTTGGTGTCAAACGGGGAGCTGTTTTTT. This rearrangement joins TRBV5-4 to TRBJ2-2; no definite D call. Deletions cut 0 bases from V and 7 bases from J, with 7 bases between. The CDR3 spans 13 residues. Looked up from germline, CDR1 is SGHNT and CDR2 is YYREEE (reference sequence).

This chain joins TRBV5-5 and TRBJ1-5; D is uncertain. V was clipped by 0 bases and J by 3 bases, with 10 bases between them. This CDR3 has 15 amino acids. Germline V lookup: CDR1 SGHKS, CDR2 YYEKEE (reference sequence). The CDR3: CASSLGVVVNQPQHF. The DNA for the CDR3 is TGTGCCAGCAGCTTGGGGGTAGTAGTCAATCAGCCCCAGCATTTT.

This clone came up once. The CDR3 is CASRSYTSNGELFF. The CDR3 nucleotides are TGTGCCAGCCGTTCCTACACTTCTAACGGGGAGCTGTTTTTT. This chain links TRBV6-1 with TRBJ2-2; no definite D call. V was trimmed by 8 bases and J by 7 bases, leaving 17 bases between them. Germline V gene data show CDR1 as MNHNS and CDR2 as SASEGT. The CDR3 runs 14 residues.

This rearrangement joins TRBV4-1 to TRBJ1-1, with D hard to call. The CDR3 is 17 amino acids. From germline, CDR1 is MGHRA and CDR2 YSYEKL. V lost 4 bases to trimming and J lost 4 bases, with 22 bases between them. CDR3 DNA sequence: TGCGCCAGCAGCCTAGGAAAAGCGGACGGGAGACGCACTGAAGCTTTCTTT. Protein sequence: CASSLGKADGRRTEAFF.

The gene calls are TRBV27 and TRBJ2-2; 10 bases match TRBD2. CDR3 length: 18 residues. J lost 7 bases, V lost 2 bases, and 13 bases had no gene match. Germline V gene lookup returns CDR1 MNHEY and CDR2 SMNVEV (reference sequence). CDR3 coding DNA: TGTGCCAGCAGTTTACCTATTTGGGCTAGCGGGAGACTCGGGGAGCTGTTTTTT. It yields the protein CASSLPIWASGRLGELFF.

The chain couples TRBV14 to TRBJ1-2; 9 bases map to TRBD1. The CDR3 extends over 16 amino acids. With V trimmed by 5 bases and J by 1 base, 8 bases remained unmatched. The V gene's germline CDR1 is SGHDN and CDR2 FVKESK. In DNA form, the CDR3 reads TGTGCCAGCAGCTACGGGACAGGGAATTATAACTATGGCTACACCTTC. This sequence encodes CASSYGTGNYNYGYTF.

The chain is built from TRBV2 and TRBJ2-3; no definite D call. Per germline, CDR1 SNHLY and CDR2 FYNNEI. The CDR3 covers 16 residues. V lost 4 bases, J lost 0 bases, and 14 bases lay in between. As DNA, the CDR3 is TGTGCCAGCAGTGGGGAACACAGAGCTAGCACAGATACGCAGTATTTT. Encoded protein: CASSGEHRASTDTQYF.

The chain carries TRBV7-8 and TRBJ1-5; tentatively, D is TRBD1 (6 bases). V was clipped by 5 bases and J by 5 bases, with 13 bases between them. CDR3 size: 14 residues. Germline V CDR1 and CDR2: SGHVS, FQNEAQ. CDR3 DNA: TGTGCCAGCAGCGGCAGGGGTTTGGATCAGCCCCAGCATTTT. It encodes CASSGRGLDQPQHF.

The CDR3 nucleotides read TGTGCCAGCAGCTCAAGGGGTCTGAGGACAGATACGCAGTATTTT. It codes for CASSSRGLRTDTQYF. The chain couples TRBV11-3 to TRBJ2-3; a possible D gene is TRBD1 (5 bases). Trimming removed 4 bases from V and 3 bases from J, with 14 bases in between. Germline loops: CDR1 SGHNT, CDR2 YENEEA. The CDR3 totals 15 residues.

The chain employs TRBV10-3 and TRBJ2-7; the D gene could be TRBD1 or TRBD2 (7 bases each). The germline gives CDR1 ENHRY, CDR2 SYGVKD. The CDR3 has 15 residues. V shed 6 bases and J shed 1 base, with 16 bases lying between them. The chain's CDR3 is CAIRRDREGSYEQYF. The CDR3 DNA sequence: TGTGCCATCAGAAGAGACAGGGAGGGTTCCTACGAGCAGTACTTC.

The rearrangement joins TRBV5-1 to TRBJ2-3; D might be TRBD1 or TRBD2, each matching 5 bases. Trimming removed 4 bases from V and 0 bases from J, with 18 bases in between. In germline, CDR1 is SGHRS, CDR2 YFSETQ. This CDR3 region has 17 residues. CDR3 loop: CASSRRTGADSTDTQYF. Here the CDR3 DNA reads TGCGCCAGCAGCCGAAGGACCGGGGCAGATAGCACAGATACGCAGTATTTT.

The V call is TRBV29-1, the J call TRBJ2-3; the match to TRBD2 covers 7 bases. The CDR3 has 15 residues. Germline CDR1 and CDR2: SQVTM and ANQGSEA. With 2 bases clipped from V and 0 bases from J, the junction kept 5 bases outside the gene matches. DNA of the CDR3: TGCAGCGTTGAACTAGCGGCACATAGCACAGATACGCAGTATTTT. Its translation: CSVELAAHSTDTQYF.

The CDR3 loop reads CASSLPNRGLPSGNQPQHF. CDR3 bases: TGTGCCAGCAGTTTGCCCAACAGGGGGCTACCTAGCGGCAATCAGCCCCAGCATTTT. The chain joins TRBV28 to TRBJ1-5; TRBD1 matches 9 bases. V lost 3 bases, J lost 2 bases, and 14 bases stayed unmatched. Germline CDR1 MDHEN, CDR2 SYDVKM. CDR3 size: 19 residues. The whole variable domain, filled in from reference TRBV28 and TRBJ1-5, reads DVKVTQSSRYLVKRTGEKVFLECVQDMDHENMFWYRQDPGLGLRLIYFSYDVKMKEKGDIPEGYSVSREKKERFSLILESASTNQTSMYLCASSLPNRGLPSGNQPQHFGDGTRLSIL.

The V gene is TRBV9, the J gene TRBJ2-1; 9 bases align to TRBD2. V trimming: 4 bases; J trimming: 5 bases; junction bases outside the gene matches: 7. CDR1 SGDLS and CDR2 YYNGEE come from the germline V gene. The CDR3 is 15 amino acids. The CDR3 protein is CASSTAGTSNNEQFF. In DNA, the CDR3 is TGTGCCAGCAGCACTGCCGGGACTAGCAACAATGAGCAGTTCTTC.